The 32 T cell receptor beta chains in this list originate from one sample, sequenced in a study of T cell responses to AZD1222 COVID-19 vaccine. Sequencing was performed with immunoSEQ multiplex PCR; in TCRdb, only in-frame clones are kept and a portion is missing. The data contain more than 95,000 clones, 75% to 90% of them singletons. The starting material was peripheral blood, obtained on day 0 of AZD1222 vaccination. The receptor set was obtained from an adult in good health.

The V call is TRBV4-2, the J call TRBJ1-5; 7 bases match TRBD1. Germline V gene sequence: CDR1 LGHNA, CDR2 YNFKEQ. The CDR3 has 17 residues. V dropped 3 bases and J dropped 5; count of bases not matched to a gene: 13. This chain's CDR3 is CASSHDGVQGGHQPQHF. As DNA, the CDR3 is TGTGCCAGCAGCCATGATGGGGTGCAGGGGGGACATCAGCCCCAGCATTTT.

The chain has TRBV6-5 and TRBJ1-2; D is undetermined. The CDR3 runs to 14 residues. Germline V CDR1 and CDR2: MNHEY, SVGAGI. V lost 0 bases and J lost 2, with 7 bases in between. The CDR3 loop is CASSYSGENYGYTF. Here the CDR3 DNA reads TGTGCCAGCAGTTACTCAGGAGAGAACTATGGCTACACCTTC.

This clone was seen just once. The genes are TRBV3-1 (or the pseudogene TRBV3-2) and TRBJ1-5; D call uncertain. Germline V gene sequence: CDR1 LGHDT, CDR2 YNNKEL (reference sequence). V shed 1 base and J shed 4 bases, with 8 bases lying between them. The CDR3 totals 14 residues. The CDR3 sequence is CASSQGQSNQPQHF. CDR3 bases: TGTGCCAGCAGCCAAGGCCAGAGTAATCAGCCCCAGCATTTT.

This chain joins TRBV5-4 and TRBJ2-7; D perhaps matches TRBD1 (6 bases). Germline lookup yields CDR1 SGHNT and CDR2 YYREEE (reference sequence). Between the trimmed V and J ends, which lost 3 bases and 3 bases, there was a span of 13 bases. This CDR3 comprises 14 residues. The CDR3 DNA reads as TGTGCCAGCAGCTCAGCAGGGGAGTTCTACGAGCAGTACTTC. Translation gives CASSSAGEFYEQYF.

The CDR3 coding sequence is TGTGCCAGCAGTTTGGGACGGTGGGACGGTCCTAATGAAAAACTGTTTTTT. Amino acids: CASSLGRWDGPNEKLFF. This chain connects TRBV14 to TRBJ1-4; D may be TRBD1 (5 bases). Germline loops: CDR1 SGHDN, CDR2 FVKESK. V lost 6 bases to trimming and J lost 3 bases, with 20 bases between them. The CDR3 consists of 17 residues.

This chain uses TRBV27 with TRBJ2-3; no clear D gene. Germline assignment: CDR1 MNHEY and CDR2 SMNVEV (reference sequence). There are 12 residues in the CDR3. Trimming removed 6 bases from V and 5 bases from J, with 9 bases in between. Written as DNA, the CDR3 is TGTGCCAGCAGATCACCGGGAGATACGCAGTATTTT. It codes for CASRSPGDTQYF.

This clone showed up just once. This chain uses TRBV7-2 with TRBJ2-7, with D uncertain. In germline, CDR1 is SGHTA, CDR2 FQGNSA. With 6 bases removed from V and 2 bases from J, the gap between germline ends came to 17 bases. CDR3 length equals 15 residues. The CDR3: CASRPQPGSAYEQYF. CDR3 DNA sequence: TGTGCCAGCAGACCCCAACCTGGCAGCGCCTACGAGCAGTACTTC.

The chain is built from TRBV28 and TRBJ2-7; D uncertain. Germline loops: CDR1 MDHEN, CDR2 SYDVKM. Trimming took 4 bases from V and 1 from J, leaving 2 bases between them. The CDR3 is 11 residues long. The CDR3 nucleotides read TGTGCCAGCAGTTCTTCCTACGAGCAGTACTTC. Protein: CASSSSYEQYF.

V and J are TRBV2 and TRBJ2-7; tentative D call: TRBD1 (5 bases). Germline assignment: CDR1 SNHLY and CDR2 FYNNEI. The V end was cut by 6 bases, the J end by 2 bases, with 14 bases between. This CDR3 has 14 residues. The CDR3 protein is CASRVQGGTYEQYF. The CDR3 nucleotides are TGTGCCAGCAGGGTTCAGGGCGGTACCTACGAGCAGTACTTC. Full variable domain (outside the CDR3, taken from reference TRBV2 and TRBJ2-7): EPEVTQTPSHQVTQMGQEVILRCVPISNHLYFYWYRQILGQKVEFLVSFYNNEISEKSEIFDDQFSVERPDGSNFTLKIRSTKLEDSAMYFCASRVQGGTYEQYFGPGTRLTVT.

The CDR3: CASSPMGHSGNTIYF. In DNA, the CDR3 is TGTGCCAGTAGCCCCATGGGACATTCTGGAAACACCATATATTTT. This sequence joins TRBV19 and TRBJ1-3; tentatively, D is TRBD1 (6 bases). CDR3 length equals 15 residues. V was cut by 6 bases and J by 1 base, with 13 bases left in between. Per the germline V gene, CDR1 is LNHDA and CDR2 is SQIVND (reference sequence).

This chain links TRBV2 with TRBJ1-2; D possibly corresponds to TRBD1 (6 bases). V dropped 8 bases and J dropped 3 bases, with 10 bases sitting between them. Germline lookup yields CDR1 SNHLY and CDR2 FYNNEI. This CDR3 has 12 residues. CDR3 in amino acids: CASGGGYYGYTF. In nucleotides, the CDR3 is TGTGCCAGCGGAGGGGGATACTATGGCTACACCTTC.

The chain employs TRBV6-5 and TRBJ2-7; D is unresolved. V was trimmed by 5 bases and J by 0 bases, leaving 11 bases between them. The germline CDR1 and CDR2 sequences are MNHEY and SVGAGI. The CDR3 covers 14 residues. CDR3 amino acids: CASSQDGYSYEQYF. CDR3 coding DNA: TGTGCCAGCAGTCAGGACGGTTACTCCTACGAGCAGTACTTC.

J is TRBJ1-1 and V is TRBV6-5, with D tentatively TRBD1 (6 bases). Trimming took off 8 bases at V and 1 base at J, with 17 bases between the two ends. Germline-derived CDR1 and CDR2 are MNHEY and SVGAGI. CDR3 length equals 15 residues. CDR3 in DNA: TGTGCCAGCGGAAGGATCCTAGGGGGGAACACTGAAGCTTTCTTT. Its protein is CASGRILGGNTEAFF.

V usage is TRBV7-3 and J usage is TRBJ1-1; D may be TRBD1 (5 bases). V was cut by 2 bases and J by 0 bases, with 10 bases left in between. The CDR3 is 15 residues long. Germline V lookup: CDR1 SGHTA, CDR2 FQGTGA. CDR3 nucleotide sequence: TGTGCCAGCAGCTTAGCGGGGGGAATGAACACTGAAGCTTTCTTT. Its translation: CASSLAGGMNTEAFF.

The rearrangement links TRBV6-6 to TRBJ2-3, with D unresolved. The germline gives CDR1 MNHNY, CDR2 SVGAGI (reference sequence). The CDR3 spans 13 residues. Trimming removed 5 bases at V and 4 bases at J, with 10 bases between. The CDR3 loop is CASSPRDSDTQYF. CDR3 bases: TGTGCCAGCAGTCCGCGTGACTCAGATACGCAGTATTTT.

This sequence joins TRBV12-3 or TRBV12-4 and TRBJ1-1; no definite D call. The CDR3 contains 12 residues. Trimming shortened V by 1 base and J by 6 bases, and 6 bases separated the two germline ends. The CDR3 region is CASSLVGAEAFF. In DNA, the CDR3 is TGTGCCAGCAGTTTAGTTGGAGCTGAAGCTTTCTTT.

This clone was counted once. V and J are TRBV19 and TRBJ1-4; 7 positions match TRBD1. Germline CDR1 LNHDA, CDR2 SQIVND (reference sequence). V lost 5 bases, J lost 6 bases, and 12 bases stayed unmatched. The CDR3 totals 16 residues. The CDR3 DNA is TGTGCCAGTAGTTCATACCGACAGGGCTGGGATGAAAAACTGTTTTTT. Amino acid sequence: CASSSYRQGWDEKLFF.

This chain uses TRBV28 with TRBJ2-3, with D possibly called TRBD1 or TRBD2 (6 bases each). V lost 2 bases and J lost 2, with 11 bases in between. Germline V gives CDR1 MDHEN, CDR2 SYDVKM. There are 15 residues in the CDR3. The CDR3 nucleotides are TGTGCCAGCAGTTTAATAGGGGGGCCCACAGATACGCAGTATTTT. Translating it yields CASSLIGGPTDTQYF.

In the case of this clone: A read error may account for a junction end that differs from germline. V gene TRBV7-9 combines with J gene TRBJ1-2, with unresolved D. The CDR3 is 11 residues long. Germline V gene sequence: CDR1 SEHNR, CDR2 FQNEAQ (reference sequence). The CDR3 DNA reads as TGTGCCAGCAGCTCGACACAAAAAGGCTCCTTC. It yields the protein CASSSTQKGSF.

This chain connects TRBV7-2 to TRBJ2-2, with 8 bases matching TRBD1. From germline, CDR1 is SGHTA and CDR2 FQGNSA. The CDR3 spans 15 residues. Unmatched junction bases numbered 6, after V lost 4 bases and J lost 5 bases. Here the CDR3 DNA reads TGTGCCAGCAGCTCAGGGGGCTGGTCGACCGGGGAGCTGTTTTTT. This gives the protein CASSSGGWSTGELFF.

The CDR3 DNA reads as TGTGCCAGCAGTATCTTCACTTGGGGGAATTCACCCCTCCACTTT. It codes for CASSIFTWGNSPLHF. The V gene is TRBV6-5, the J gene TRBJ1-6; a possible D gene is TRBD1 (5 bases). CDR1 MNHEY and CDR2 SVGAGI come from the germline V gene. This CDR3 is built from 15 residues. Trimming took off 5 bases at V and 7 bases at J, with 15 bases between the two ends.

As DNA, the CDR3 is TGTGCCAGCAGTCCTGGACAGGGGACGAACACCGGGGAGCTGTTTTTT. Encoded protein: CASSPGQGTNTGELFF. This chain links TRBV5-4 with TRBJ2-2, with TRBD1 matching over 9 bases. V trimming: 5 bases; J trimming: 0 bases; junction bases outside the gene matches: 5. This CDR3 comprises 16 residues. The germline CDR1 and CDR2 sequences are SGHNT and YYREEE (reference sequence).

The rearrangement uses TRBV14 and TRBJ2-1; D is unclear. This CDR3 contains 13 residues. In germline, CDR1 is SGHDN, CDR2 FVKESK. Trimming removed 0 bases at V and 8 bases at J, with 8 bases between. The CDR3 loop reads CASSQDWLDEQFF. The CDR3 DNA reads as TGTGCCAGCAGCCAAGATTGGTTAGATGAGCAGTTCTTC.

Concerning this clone itself: Additional DNA sequences in this sample encode the identical CDR3. The gene calls are TRBV5-1 and TRBJ1-3; 7 bases match TRBD1. From germline, CDR1 is SGHRS and CDR2 YFSETQ. The CDR3 runs 14 residues. Trimming at V came to 4 bases and at J to 2 bases, leaving 3 bases not matched to a gene. The CDR3 nucleotides are TGCGCCAGCAGCCCACAGGGGACTGGAAACACCATATATTTT. This codes for CASSPQGTGNTIYF.

V and J are TRBV30 and TRBJ1-1; D is ambiguous. Trimming removed 2 bases from V and 6 bases from J, with 7 bases in between. CDR1 and CDR2 from the germline V gene are GTSNPN and SVGIG (reference sequence). CDR3 length: 11 amino acids. The CDR3 region has the DNA TGTGCCTGGAGTCAGGTTCCTGAAGCTTTCTTT. This sequence encodes CAWSQVPEAFF.

The chain joins TRBV30 to TRBJ1-1, with 9 bases aligning to TRBD1. The CDR3 runs 15 residues. The ends lost 2 bases at V and 1 base at J; junction bases unmatched: 5. In germline, CDR1 is GTSNPN, CDR2 SVGIG (reference sequence). CDR3 sequence (DNA): TGTGCCTGGAGTCTCCCGGACAGGGGGAACACTGAAGCTTTCTTT. Translation: CAWSLPDRGNTEAFF.

The CDR3 region has the DNA TGTGCCAGCAGCCCCGGTATGCACCTGGGGGGTGAGGGTGAAGCTTTCTTT. As protein: CASSPGMHLGGEGEAFF. The chain recombines TRBV21-1 with TRBJ1-1. TRBV21-1 represents a pseudogene. The CDR3 is 17 residues long.

A few counts support this clone. The rearrangement joins TRBV18 to TRBJ2-2; no clear D. The CDR3 covers 14 residues. The germline V gene encodes CDR1 KGHSH and CDR2 LQKENI. V was trimmed by 3 bases and J by 3 bases, leaving 8 bases between them. The CDR3, as DNA: TGTGCCAGCTCACCGACTGTAGACACCGGGGAGCTGTTTTTT. Protein product: CASSPTVDTGELFF.

This rearrangement joins TRBV7-2 to TRBJ1-4, with D perhaps matching TRBD1 (5 bases). This CDR3 is 13 amino acids long. The V gene lost 5 bases and the J gene lost 8 bases, with 12 bases spanning the gap. CDR1 and CDR2 from the germline V gene are SGHTA and FQGNSA. The CDR3 reads CASSINPGEKLFF. DNA of the CDR3: TGTGCCAGCAGCATCAACCCAGGGGAAAAACTGTTTTTT.

The rearrangement joins TRBV9 to TRBJ2-3; possibly TRBD1 for D (6 bases). CDR3 length: 16 residues. Trimming took off 4 bases at V and 0 bases at J, with 15 bases between the two ends. CDR1 SGDLS and CDR2 YYNGEE come from the germline V gene. As DNA, the CDR3 is TGTGCCAGCAGCCCCAGGGGCGGCTCTAGCACAGATACGCAGTATTTT. This encodes CASSPRGGSSTDTQYF.

The chain combines TRBV7-9 with TRBJ2-1, with D unresolved. The CDR3 is made up of 12 amino acids. V dropped 1 base and J dropped 10 bases, with 8 bases sitting between them. Germline V lookup: CDR1 SEHNR, CDR2 FQNEAQ (reference sequence). The CDR3 protein is CASSLDVQEQFF. In DNA, the CDR3 is TGTGCCAGCAGCTTAGACGTTCAGGAGCAGTTCTTC.

The chain recombines TRBV6-4 with TRBJ1-2; 9 positions match TRBD1. Per the germline V gene, CDR1 is MRHNA and CDR2 is SNTAGT. V shed 2 bases, J shed 10 bases, and the junction held 8 bases outside the gene matches. The CDR3 has 14 amino acids. CDR3 protein: CASSDGRTGVAYTF. CDR3 coding DNA: TGTGCCAGCAGTGACGGGAGGACAGGGGTCGCCTACACCTTC.